This TCR beta chain was profiled in a study of OX40 agonist ivuxolimab in advanced cancers. In the study overall: The patients' treatment was ivuxolimab, an agonistic anti-OX40 (CD134) antibody.

Prior autoimmune disease or systemic immunosuppression barred patients. Overall study findings and caveats: At 0.1 to 3.0 mg/kg, clonal expansion of CD4+ and CD8+ blood T cells had occurred by week 6. Researchers report that CD8+ T cells had, on average, more expanded clones than CD4+.

This clone was seen only once. What it recognizes is unknown. Assay used: immunoSEQ multiplex PCR; TCRdb lists only in-frame clones, some missing. The sample yields about 100,000 clones, around nine tenths seen once. Per the germline V gene, CDR1 is SGHRS and CDR2 is YFSETQ. The CDR3 sequence is 14 residues long. V was pared by 4 bases and J by 5 bases, with 4 bases of the junction left unmatched. This chain links TRBV5-1 with TRBJ2-5; 11 bases are a match to TRBD2. The receptor was isolated from an adult with an advanced solid tumor such as melanoma, head and neck, liver or kidney cancer. This material consisted of CD4+ or CD8+ T cells sorted from blood, taken in a trial of the OX40 agonist ivuxolimab. The CDR3 loop is CASSAGLAGETQYF. CDR3 nucleotides: TGCGCCAGCAGCGCTGGACTAGCGGGTGAGACCCAGTACTTC.